This T cell receptor (beta chain) is from a study of CXCR3-negative and CXCR3-positive naive CD8 T cells. Study details: The study obtained about 135 million TRB reads, about 1.5 +/- 0.3 million per library.

5' RACE with UMI labels generated the TRB cDNA libraries. Reprocessing the 5' RACE reads, TCRdb reports a single entry for every CDR3 protein and omits DNA. Reported are around 41,000 distinct CDR3 sequences; the ten largest clones contain 9.5% to 12%. Study-level results: Diversity in memory CD8+ cells fell much lower than the comparably high levels seen in both naive subsets. Naive CXCR3-negative and CXCR3-positive cells had similar TRBV-TRBJ usage; memory differed.

As regards this clonotype: Its antigen is currently unknown.

Each CD8+ T cell subset was sorted in triplicate, hundreds of thousands of cells each. This CDR3 region has 16 residues. Germline CDR1 is SGHAT and CDR2 is FQNNGV. J is TRBJ2-1 and V is TRBV11-2; the TCRdb call, TRBD2, lacks DNA for checking. This receptor was taken from a human donor in good health. Some clones in this sample may be carry-over from other donors' samples. The sequenced sample consisted of memory CD8+ T cells from blood. CDR3 sequence reads: CASRPPGLKSYNEQFF.